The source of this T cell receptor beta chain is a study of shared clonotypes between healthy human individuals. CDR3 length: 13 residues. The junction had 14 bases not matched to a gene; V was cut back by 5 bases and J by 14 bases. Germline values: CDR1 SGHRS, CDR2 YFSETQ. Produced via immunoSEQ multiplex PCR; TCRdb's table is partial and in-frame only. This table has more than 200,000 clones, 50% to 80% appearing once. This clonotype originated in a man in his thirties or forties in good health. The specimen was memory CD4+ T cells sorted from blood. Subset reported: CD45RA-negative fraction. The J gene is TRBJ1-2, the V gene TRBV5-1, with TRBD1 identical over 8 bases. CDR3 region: CASSEVGTQGGTF. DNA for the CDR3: TGCGCCAGCAGTGAAGTCGGGACACAGGGGGGAACCTTC.